This is a list of T cell receptor beta chains from one sample in a study of regulatory T cells in long-lasting Graves disease. TCRdb passed the multiplex PCR reads through MiXCR, listing each CDR3 protein once. The table includes 400,000 to 500,000 distinct CDR3 sequences, around 20% detected once. Here the sequenced sample was peripheral blood mononuclear cells (PBMCs), taken when the disease was refractory, from a patient treated with antithyroid drugs. The receptor set was obtained from a female donor with Graves disease. The CDR3 runs from the conserved cysteine through the conserved F or W. Each record gives: CDR3 DNA, CDR3 protein, clone size, D gene, V gene, J gene. A D gene is named only where the DNA matches it firmly. Clone sizes are given selectively: once, few, many, or a class where the clone is expanded.

TGTGCCTGGAGTTTACAGGGAGGCACTGAAGCTTTCTTT	CAWSLQGGTEAFF	-	-	TRBV30	TRBJ1-1
TGTGCCAGCATGAAGATCTCTAACTATGGCTACACCTTC	CASMKISNYGYTF	many	-	TRBV6-1	TRBJ1-2
TGTGCCAGCAGTTTAAGGGGGAGACAGGGTAGCTCTGGGGCCAACGTCCTGACTTTC	CASSLRGRQGSSGANVLTF	many	TRBD1	TRBV28	TRBJ2-6
TGTGCCAGCAGTTCGACAGGGAGCGATTCACCCCTCCACTTT	CASSSTGSDSPLHF	many	TRBD1	TRBV28	TRBJ1-6
TGTGCCAGCAGTTTCTTCCAAGCCGAGCAGTTCTTC	CASSFFQAEQFF	-	-	TRBV28	TRBJ2-1
TGTGCCAGCAGTGAAGCCGGACAGGACGCTTCACCCCTCCACTTT	CASSEAGQDASPLHF	many	TRBD1	TRBV6-1	TRBJ1-6
TGTGCCACGTGGGGGCTAGCGGGAGGTCAGTACAATGAGCAGTTCTTC	CATWGLAGGQYNEQFF	many	TRBD2	TRBV2	TRBJ2-1
TGTGCCAGCATCGGGTTCGGGGTAGAAGCTTTCTTT	CASIGFGVEAFF	few	-	TRBV5-5	TRBJ1-1
TGTGCCAGCAGCTCGGGGGTAGAGACCCAGTACTTC	CASSSGVETQYF	-	-	TRBV5-6	TRBJ2-5
TGTGCCAGCAGTTTAATGGGGGATAGCGATTCACCCCTCCACTTT	CASSLMGDSDSPLHF	many	-	TRBV28	TRBJ1-6
TGTGCCAGCAGACCTGGGACAATGAACACTGAAGCTTTCTTT	CASRPGTMNTEAFF	-	-	TRBV9	TRBJ1-1
TGTGCCAGCAGCCGCCGAGCAGGGGCGAACACCGGGGAGCTGTTTTTT	CASSRRAGANTGELFF	-	-	TRBV7-2	TRBJ2-2
TGTGCCAGTCTCCCCAGGGTGGACACCGGGGAGCTGTTTTTT	CASLPRVDTGELFF	few	-	TRBV27	TRBJ2-2
TGTACTTCCGGGACAGGGTACACTGAAGCTTTCTTT	CTSGTGYTEAFF	few	TRBD1	TRBV27	TRBJ1-1
TGTGCCACCAGTTATGGCTACGAGCAGTACTTC	CATSYGYEQYF	few	-	TRBV24-1	TRBJ2-7
TGTGCCAGCAGCCAAGAAGGACGCTATGGCTACACCTTC	CASSQEGRYGYTF	many	-	TRBV3-1	TRBJ1-2
TGCAGTGCTAGAGACGGGGGGGGGCGGACTGAAGCTTTCTTT	CSARDGGGRTEAFF	many	-	TRBV20-1	TRBJ1-1
TGTGTCTTAAAGGAGTTAGCGAACACTGAAGCTTTCTTT	CVLKELANTEAFF	many	-	TRBV28	TRBJ1-1
TGTGCCTGGGCACAGGGGGCGGGAAATCAGCCCCAGCATTTT	CAWAQGAGNQPQHF	-	TRBD1	TRBV30	TRBJ1-5
TGTGCCAGCAGGGAAAACAGGGTATTCGACTATGGCTACACCTTC	CASRENRVFDYGYTF	many	-	TRBV28	TRBJ1-2
TGTGCCAGCAGTCCCCTTAGCGGGAGTAGGGAGACCCAGTACTTC	CASSPLSGSRETQYF	many	TRBD2	TRBV27	TRBJ2-5
TGTGCCAGCAGCCAAGATGTGGGGATCGGTGGCTACACCTTC	CASSQDVGIGGYTF	-	-	TRBV3-1	TRBJ1-2
TGTGCCAGCAGCCCCGCCCGCGGGCAGGGCAATTACAATGAGCAGTTCTTC	CASSPARGQGNYNEQFF	-	-	TRBV7-9	TRBJ2-1
TGTGCCAGCAGTGATCCCTCTAGGGGAGAGACCCAGTACTTC	CASSDPSRGETQYF	-	-	TRBV7-9	TRBJ2-5
TGTGCCAGCAGTCCGGCTCCGGGGTACCACGAGCAGTACTTC	CASSPAPGYHEQYF	-	-	TRBV27	TRBJ2-7